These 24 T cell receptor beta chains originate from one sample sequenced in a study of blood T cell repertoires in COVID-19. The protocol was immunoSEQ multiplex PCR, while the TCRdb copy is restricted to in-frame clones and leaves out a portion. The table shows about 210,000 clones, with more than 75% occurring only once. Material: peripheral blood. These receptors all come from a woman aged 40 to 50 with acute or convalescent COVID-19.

The CDR3 protein is CASSVRDRGYTEAFF. CDR3 nucleotide sequence: TGTGCCAGCAGTGTCCGGGACAGGGGATATACTGAAGCTTTCTTT. The chain couples TRBV25-1 to TRBJ1-1; TRBD1 matches at 10 bases. The CDR3 has 15 amino acids. V was clipped by 4 bases and J by 5 bases; unmatched bases: 7. CDR1 and CDR2 (germline): MGHDK, SYGVNS.

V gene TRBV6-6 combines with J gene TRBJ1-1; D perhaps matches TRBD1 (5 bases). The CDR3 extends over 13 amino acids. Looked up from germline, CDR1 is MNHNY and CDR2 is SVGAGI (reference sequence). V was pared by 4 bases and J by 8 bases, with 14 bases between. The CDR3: CASSSTHKGEAFF. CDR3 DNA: TGTGCCAGCAGTTCAACCCACAAGGGGGAAGCTTTCTTT.

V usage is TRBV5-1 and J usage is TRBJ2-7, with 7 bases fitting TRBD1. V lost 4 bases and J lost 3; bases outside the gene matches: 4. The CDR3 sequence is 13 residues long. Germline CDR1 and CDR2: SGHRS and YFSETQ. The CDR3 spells CASSPTGYYEQYF. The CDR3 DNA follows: TGCGCCAGCAGCCCGACAGGGTACTACGAGCAGTACTTC. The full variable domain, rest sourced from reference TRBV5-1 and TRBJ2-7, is KAGVTQTPRYLIKTRGQQVTLSCSPISGHRSVSWYQQTPGQGLQFLFEYFSETQRNKGNFPGRFSGRQFSNSRSEMNVSTLELGDSALYLCASSPTGYYEQYFGPGTRLTVT.

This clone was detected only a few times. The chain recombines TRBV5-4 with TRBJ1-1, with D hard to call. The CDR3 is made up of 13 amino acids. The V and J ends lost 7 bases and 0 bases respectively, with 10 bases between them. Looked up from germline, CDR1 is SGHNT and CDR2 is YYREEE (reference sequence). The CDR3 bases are TGTGCCAGCTCAGGACTAATGAACACTGAAGCTTTCTTT. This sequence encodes CASSGLMNTEAFF.

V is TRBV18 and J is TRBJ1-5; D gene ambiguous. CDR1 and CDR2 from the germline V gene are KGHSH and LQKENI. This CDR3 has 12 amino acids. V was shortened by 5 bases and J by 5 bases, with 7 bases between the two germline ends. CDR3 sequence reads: CASSGPDQPQHF. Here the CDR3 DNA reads TGTGCCAGCTCAGGGCCCGATCAGCCCCAGCATTTT.

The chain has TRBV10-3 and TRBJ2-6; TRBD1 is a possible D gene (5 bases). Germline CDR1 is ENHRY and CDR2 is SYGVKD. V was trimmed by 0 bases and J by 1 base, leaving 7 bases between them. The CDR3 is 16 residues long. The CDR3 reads CAISESTASGANVLTF. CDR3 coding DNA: TGTGCCATCAGTGAGTCGACAGCGTCTGGGGCCAACGTCCTGACTTTC.

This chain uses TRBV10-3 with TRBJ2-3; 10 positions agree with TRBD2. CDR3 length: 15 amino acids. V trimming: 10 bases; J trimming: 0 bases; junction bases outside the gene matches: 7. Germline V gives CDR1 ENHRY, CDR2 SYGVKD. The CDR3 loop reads CATSGTSASTDTQYF. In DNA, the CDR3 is TGTGCCACGTCTGGGACTAGCGCCAGCACAGATACGCAGTATTTT.

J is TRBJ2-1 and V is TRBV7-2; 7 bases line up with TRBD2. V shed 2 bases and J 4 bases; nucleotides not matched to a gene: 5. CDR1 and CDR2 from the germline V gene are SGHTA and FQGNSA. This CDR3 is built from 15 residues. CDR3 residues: CASSLSSGIYNEQFF. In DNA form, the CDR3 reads TGTGCCAGCAGCTTATCCAGCGGGATATACAATGAGCAGTTCTTC.

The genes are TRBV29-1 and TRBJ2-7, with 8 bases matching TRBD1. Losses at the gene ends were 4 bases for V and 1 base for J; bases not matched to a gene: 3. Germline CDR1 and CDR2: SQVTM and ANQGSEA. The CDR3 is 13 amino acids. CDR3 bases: TGCAGCGTTGGGACAGGGCCTTCCTACGAGCAGTACTTC. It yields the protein CSVGTGPSYEQYF.

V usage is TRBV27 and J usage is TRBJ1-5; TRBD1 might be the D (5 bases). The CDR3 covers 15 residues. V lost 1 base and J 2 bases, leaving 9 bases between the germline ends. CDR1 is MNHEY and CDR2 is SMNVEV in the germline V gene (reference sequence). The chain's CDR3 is CASSLYGAGNQPQHF. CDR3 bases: TGTGCCAGCAGTTTATATGGGGCGGGCAATCAGCCCCAGCATTTT.

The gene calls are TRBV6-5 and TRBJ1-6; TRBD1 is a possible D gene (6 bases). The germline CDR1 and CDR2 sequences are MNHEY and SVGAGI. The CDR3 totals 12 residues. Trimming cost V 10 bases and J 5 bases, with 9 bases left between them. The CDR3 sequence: CATQGNNSPLHF. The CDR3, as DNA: TGTGCCACTCAGGGGAATAATTCACCCCTCCACTTT.

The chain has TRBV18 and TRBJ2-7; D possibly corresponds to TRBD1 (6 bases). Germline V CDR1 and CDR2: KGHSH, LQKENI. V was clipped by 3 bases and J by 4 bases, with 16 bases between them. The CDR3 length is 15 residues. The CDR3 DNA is TGTGCCAGCTCACCCTTCCGGGACACGCTTTACGAGCAGTACTTC. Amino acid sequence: CASSPFRDTLYEQYF.

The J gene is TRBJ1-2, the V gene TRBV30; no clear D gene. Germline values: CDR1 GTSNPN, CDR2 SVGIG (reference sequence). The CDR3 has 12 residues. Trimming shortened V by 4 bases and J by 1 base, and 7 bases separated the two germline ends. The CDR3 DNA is TGTGCCTGGACGGTTGATAACTATGGCTACACCTTC. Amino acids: CAWTVDNYGYTF.

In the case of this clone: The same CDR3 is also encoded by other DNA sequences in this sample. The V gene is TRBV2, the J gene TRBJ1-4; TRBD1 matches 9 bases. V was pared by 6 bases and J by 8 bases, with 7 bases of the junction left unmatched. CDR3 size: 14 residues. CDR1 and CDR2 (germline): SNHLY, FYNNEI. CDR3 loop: CASSSGTGREKLFF. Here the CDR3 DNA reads TGTGCCAGCAGCTCCGGGACAGGGAGGGAAAAACTGTTTTTT.

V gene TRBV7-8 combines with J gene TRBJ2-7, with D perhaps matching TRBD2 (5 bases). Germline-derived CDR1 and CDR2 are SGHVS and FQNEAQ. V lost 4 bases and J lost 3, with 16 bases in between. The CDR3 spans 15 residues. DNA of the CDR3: TGTGCCAGCAGCTCGGCTCGACTACCAAGCTACGAGCAGTACTTC. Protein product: CASSSARLPSYEQYF.

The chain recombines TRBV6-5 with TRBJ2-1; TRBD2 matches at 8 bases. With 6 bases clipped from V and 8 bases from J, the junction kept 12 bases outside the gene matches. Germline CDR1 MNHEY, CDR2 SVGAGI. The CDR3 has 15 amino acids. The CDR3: CASSPRGGPKDEQFF. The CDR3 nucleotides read TGTGCCAGCAGCCCACGGGGGGGCCCGAAGGATGAGCAGTTCTTC.

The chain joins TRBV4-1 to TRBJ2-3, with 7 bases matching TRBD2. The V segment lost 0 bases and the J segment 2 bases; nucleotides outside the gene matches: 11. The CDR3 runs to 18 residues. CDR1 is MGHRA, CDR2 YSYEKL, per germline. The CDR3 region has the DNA TGCGCCAGCAGCCAAGATTTTCCCCTAGCGGCTTCCACAGATACGCAGTATTTT. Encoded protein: CASSQDFPLAASTDTQYF.

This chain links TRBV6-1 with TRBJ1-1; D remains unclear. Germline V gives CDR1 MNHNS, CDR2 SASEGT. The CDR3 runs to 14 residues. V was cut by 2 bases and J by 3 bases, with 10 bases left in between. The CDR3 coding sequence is TGTGCCAGCAGTGAACTAAGGGAGGACACTGAAGCTTTCTTT. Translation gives CASSELREDTEAFF.

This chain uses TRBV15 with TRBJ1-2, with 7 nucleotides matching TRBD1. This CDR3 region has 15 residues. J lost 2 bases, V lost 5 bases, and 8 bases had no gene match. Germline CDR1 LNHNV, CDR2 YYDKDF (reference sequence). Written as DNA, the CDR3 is TGTGCCACCAGCTTCTTACAGGGGTCCAACTATGGCTACACCTTC. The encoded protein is CATSFLQGSNYGYTF.

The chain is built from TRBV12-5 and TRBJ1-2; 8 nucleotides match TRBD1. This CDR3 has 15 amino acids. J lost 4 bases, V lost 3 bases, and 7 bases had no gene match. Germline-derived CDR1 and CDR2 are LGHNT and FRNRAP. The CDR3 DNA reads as TGTGCTAGTGGTTTCGCAGGGGGCGTCCTCTATGGCTACACCTTC. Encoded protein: CASGFAGGVLYGYTF.

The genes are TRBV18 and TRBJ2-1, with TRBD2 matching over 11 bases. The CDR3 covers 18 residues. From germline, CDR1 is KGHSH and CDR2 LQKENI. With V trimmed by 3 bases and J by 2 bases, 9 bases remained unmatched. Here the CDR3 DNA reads TGTGCCAGCTCACCCCGACTAGCGGGGTCTTTCACCTACAATGAGCAGTTCTTC. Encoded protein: CASSPRLAGSFTYNEQFF.

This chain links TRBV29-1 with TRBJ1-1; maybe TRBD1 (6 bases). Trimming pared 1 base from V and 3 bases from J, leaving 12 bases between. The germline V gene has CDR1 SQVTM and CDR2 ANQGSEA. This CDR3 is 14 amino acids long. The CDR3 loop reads CSVEALSGDTEAFF. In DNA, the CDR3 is TGCAGCGTTGAAGCCCTGTCAGGGGACACTGAAGCTTTCTTT.

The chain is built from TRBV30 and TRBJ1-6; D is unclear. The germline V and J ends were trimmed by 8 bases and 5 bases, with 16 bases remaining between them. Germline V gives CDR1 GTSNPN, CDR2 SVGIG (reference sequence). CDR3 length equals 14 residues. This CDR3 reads CAGSVGPDNSPLHF. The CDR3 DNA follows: TGTGCCGGGTCTGTGGGCCCCGATAATTCACCCCTCCACTTT. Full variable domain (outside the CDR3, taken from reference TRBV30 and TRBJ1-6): SQTIHQWPATLVQPVGSPLSLECTVEGTSNPNLYWYRQAAGRGLQLLFYSVGIGQISSEVPQNLSASRPQDRQFILSSKKLLLSDSGFYLCAGSVGPDNSPLHFGNGTRLTVT.

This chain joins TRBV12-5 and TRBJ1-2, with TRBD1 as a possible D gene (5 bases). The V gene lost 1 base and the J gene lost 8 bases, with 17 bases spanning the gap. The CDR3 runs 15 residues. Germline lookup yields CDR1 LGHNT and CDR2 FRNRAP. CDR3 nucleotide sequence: TGTGCTAGTGGTTTGGGGGACTCACGGGCGGGCGGCTACACCTTC. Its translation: CASGLGDSRAGGYTF.